The sequence of this T cell receptor (beta chain) was determined in a study of T cell responses to AZD1222 COVID-19 vaccine. Study-wide results and limits: Donors skewed white British and female; clonal diversity was possibly underestimated. Two AZD1222 administrations were followed by greater Spike-specific TCR breadth and depth.

Deletions cut 1 base from V and 6 bases from J, with 12 bases between. The CDR3 length is 14 residues. Germline V gives CDR1 SGHVS, CDR2 FQNEAQ. In regard to this clone: Its antigen is not identified.

Clones were read by immunoSEQ multiplex PCR, and TCRdb kept only the in-frame ones, dropping some. The sample includes under 200,000 clones, around 85% of them seen just once. This TCR came from an adult who received the AZD1222 COVID-19 vaccine. This specimen was peripheral blood, taken 28 days after the second AZD1222 dose. The chain is built from TRBV7-8 and TRBJ1-2, with D possibly matching TRBD1 (5 bases). CDR3 nucleotide sequence: TGTGCCAGCAGCTTAGTGTCAGGGTGGGATGGCTACACCTTC. It encodes CASSLVSGWDGYTF.